The 7 T cell receptor beta chains below all came from one sample that was sequenced in a study of T cell clonality in common variable immunodeficiency. Profiling relied on immunoSEQ multiplex PCR, and the TCRdb table lists in-frame clones only, not all of them. The sample offers tens of thousands of clones and no singletons, the top ten holding approximately 2.7%. The sample comprised peripheral blood mononuclear cells. The source is a person aged 18 to 69 in good health.

In this sample, this clone turned up many times. The read stops 3 residues short of the end of the CDR3; the missing end is completed from the germline J gene. The genes are TRBV9 and TRBJ2-1, with TRBD2 identical over 10 bases. J gave up 5 bases and V 6 bases, and 5 bases lay outside the gene matches. CDR1 and CDR2 (germline): SGDLS, YYNGEE. The CDR3 is made up of 14 amino acids. CDR3 protein: CASTGTSDHNEQFF. The sequenced part of the CDR3 DNA is TGTGCCAGCACCGGGACTAGCGATCACAATGAG.

This clone was found a few times. The read comes to an end 3 residues before the CDR3 does, leaving the germline J gene to fill in the end. This chain links TRBV7-2 with TRBJ1-4; D may be TRBD1 (5 bases). CDR3 length equals 15 residues. Germline V CDR1 and CDR2: SGHTA, FQGNSA. The covered CDR3 bases are TGTGCCAGCAGCTTAGCGGGGCTCAGGAGTTCACCA. Its translation: CASSLAGLRSSP. The CDR3 in full is CASSLAGLRSSPLFF.

This clone was seen at least ten times. With the read ending 3 residues before the CDR3 end, the germline J gene is used to fill in that end. The chain is built from TRBV4-2 and TRBJ2-4; D gene ambiguous. The CDR3 runs to 17 residues. Deletions cut 0 bases from V and 0 bases from J, with 12 bases between. Germline loops: CDR1 LGHNA, CDR2 YNFKEQ. The covered CDR3 bases are TGTGCCAGCAGCCAAGACGTAGCCGATGTAGCCAAAAACATT. Its protein is CASSQDVADVAKNI. Given in full, the CDR3 is CASSQDVADVAKNIQYF.

This clone was seen many times. The read gets to within 3 residues of the CDR3 end, and the germline J gene fills in the rest. The chain joins TRBV14 to TRBJ2-7, with 8 bases identical to TRBD1. With V trimmed by 1 base and J by 0 bases, 11 bases remained unmatched. CDR1 is SGHDN and CDR2 is FVKESK in the germline V gene. This CDR3 is built from 18 residues. The sequenced part of the CDR3 DNA is TGTGCCAGCAGCCAAGGACAGGGGCCCTTGGTGCTCTCCTACGAG. This codes for CASSQGQGPLVLSYE. The entire CDR3 protein reads CASSQGQGPLVLSYEQYF.

In this sample, this clone turned up many times. The observed sequence ends 3 residues before the CDR3 terminus, with the missing tail filled in from the germline J gene. The V gene is TRBV12-3 or TRBV12-4, the J gene TRBJ1-1, with D possibly TRBD1 on 5 matching bases. This CDR3 spans 18 amino acids. The V end lost 5 bases, the J end lost 0 bases, and 22 bases lay between the germline ends. CDR3: CASSPANSLGGLNTEAFF. Partial CDR3 DNA: TGTGCCAGCAGTCCCGCTAACAGTCTCGGGGGTTTGAACACTGAA.

This clone has ten or more counts. Read data end 3 residues before the CDR3 end; the end is taken from the germline J gene. V and J are TRBV20-1 and TRBJ2-1, with 8 bases matching TRBD1. With 6 bases clipped from V and 7 bases from J, the junction kept 14 bases outside the gene matches. The CDR3 has 15 residues. Looked up from germline, CDR1 is DFQATT and CDR2 is SNEGSKA (reference sequence). CDR3 sequence reads: CSAANPAGGTNEQFF. The part of the CDR3 DNA that was read is TGCAGTGCCGCAAATCCCGCAGGGGGCACGAATGAG.

This clone was counted at least ten times. The read comes to an end 3 residues before the CDR3 does, leaving the germline J gene to fill in the end. V and J are TRBV12-5 and TRBJ2-3; D gene ambiguous. The CDR3 contains 21 residues. V lost 2 bases and J lost 2, with 29 bases in between. Germline V gene sequence: CDR1 LGHNT, CDR2 FRNRAP. The CDR3 sequence: CASGLTDILDGQPTSTDTQYF. CDR3 bases read: TGTGCTAGTGGTTTGACTGATATTCTTGATGGGCAGCCAACTTCCACAGATACG.